This T cell receptor (beta chain) was identified in a study of CD8 T cells in ankylosing spondylitis. Study-level points and caveats: With a CD8+ phenotype, disease-linked clones were relatively rare in peripheral blood. In ankylosing spondylitis blood, a motif of about eight highly homologous TCR beta variants appeared characteristic.

Germline CDR1 is SGDLS and CDR2 is YYNGEE. CDR3 length equals 15 residues. Trimming took off 0 bases at V and 6 bases at J, with 13 bases between the two ends. TCRdb independently ran MiXCR on the 5' RACE reads; one entry per CDR3 protein. The sample lists about 400,000 distinct CDR3 sequences, about a fifth occurring once. In regard to this clonotype: Antigen specificity is unknown.

The sequence was obtained from a male donor with ankylosing spondylitis. The chain is built from TRBV9 and TRBJ2-1, with D perhaps matching TRBD2 (6 bases). The material sequenced was blood, either unsorted or a sorted T cell fraction (not recorded which). CDR3 DNA: TGTGCCAGCAGCGTAGTAGCGGACCACCCCAATGAGCAGTTCTTC. Amino acid sequence: CASSVVADHPNEQFF.